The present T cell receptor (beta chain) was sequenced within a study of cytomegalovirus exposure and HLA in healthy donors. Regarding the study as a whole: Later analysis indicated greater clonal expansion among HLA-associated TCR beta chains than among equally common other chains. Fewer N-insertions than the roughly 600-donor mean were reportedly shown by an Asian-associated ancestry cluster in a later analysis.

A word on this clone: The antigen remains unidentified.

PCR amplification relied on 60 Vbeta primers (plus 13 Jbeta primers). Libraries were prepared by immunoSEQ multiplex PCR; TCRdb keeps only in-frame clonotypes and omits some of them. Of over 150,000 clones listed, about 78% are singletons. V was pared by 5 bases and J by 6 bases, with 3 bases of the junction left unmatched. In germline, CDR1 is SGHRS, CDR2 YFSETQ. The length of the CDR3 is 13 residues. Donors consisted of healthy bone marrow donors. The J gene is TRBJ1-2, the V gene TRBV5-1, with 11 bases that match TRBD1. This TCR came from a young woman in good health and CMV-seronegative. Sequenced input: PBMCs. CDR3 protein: CASRGDRGNGYTF. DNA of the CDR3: TGCGCCAGCAGAGGGGACAGGGGGAATGGCTACACCTTC.